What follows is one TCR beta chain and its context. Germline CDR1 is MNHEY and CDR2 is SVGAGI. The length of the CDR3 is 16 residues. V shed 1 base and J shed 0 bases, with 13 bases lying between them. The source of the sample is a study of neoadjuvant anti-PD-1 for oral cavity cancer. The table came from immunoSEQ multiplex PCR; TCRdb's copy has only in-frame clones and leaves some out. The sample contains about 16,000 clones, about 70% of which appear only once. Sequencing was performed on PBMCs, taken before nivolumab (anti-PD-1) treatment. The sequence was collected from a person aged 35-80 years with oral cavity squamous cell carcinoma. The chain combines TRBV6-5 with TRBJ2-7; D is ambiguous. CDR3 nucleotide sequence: TGTGCCAGCAGTTACTTCACCCTGACGTACTCCTACGAGCAGTACTTC. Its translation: CASSYFTLTYSYEQYF.